The next 10 T cell receptor beta chains were all read from a single sample in a study of T cell responses to AZD1222 COVID-19 vaccine. Method: immunoSEQ multiplex PCR; TCRdb's copy keeps in-frame clones and lacks some. Here the sample spans some 150,000 clones, approximately 87% being singletons. The sequences come from peripheral blood, collected on day 0 of MenACWY control vaccination. These receptors came from an adult in good health.

The J gene is TRBJ2-7, the V gene TRBV4-2, with D possibly TRBD2 on 6 matching bases. The CDR3 has 15 amino acids. Germline V CDR1 and CDR2: LGHNA, YNFKEQ. With 0 bases removed from V and 2 bases from J, the gap between germline ends came to 11 bases. CDR3 bases: TGTGCCAGCAGCCAAGATTGGGACTTCGCCTACGAGCAGTACTTC. Encoded protein: CASSQDWDFAYEQYF.

The rearrangement joins TRBV27 to TRBJ2-3; TRBD2 aligns across 10 bases. Germline V gene lookup returns CDR1 MNHEY and CDR2 SMNVEV (reference sequence). Losses at the gene ends were 6 bases for V and 1 base for J; bases not matched to a gene: 4. This CDR3 region has 15 residues. CDR3 amino acids: CASRLAGGGTDTQYF. CDR3 bases: TGTGCCAGCAGATTAGCGGGAGGTGGCACAGATACGCAGTATTTT.

This chain links TRBV7-2 with TRBJ1-2; 7 bases are a match to TRBD1. From germline, CDR1 is SGHTA and CDR2 FQGNSA. Germline trimming cut 8 bases from V and 3 bases from J; bases unmatched to any gene: 9. This CDR3 is built from 14 residues. CDR3 in DNA: TGTGCCAGCGTCAGACAGGGTGGTGACTATGGCTACACCTTC. Translated: CASVRQGGDYGYTF. The entire variable domain, with the rest obtained from reference TRBV7-2 and TRBJ1-2, is as follows: GAGVSQSPSNKVTEKGKDVELRCDPISGHTALYWYRQSLGQGLEFLIYFQGNSAPDKSGLPSDRFSAERTGGSVSTLTIQRTQQEDSAVYLCASVRQGGDYGYTFGSGTRLTVV.

The chain carries TRBV9 and TRBJ2-5; the match to TRBD1 covers 7 bases. The CDR3 consists of 14 residues. The junction had 4 bases not matched to a gene; V was cut back by 3 bases and J by 2 bases. Germline V gives CDR1 SGDLS, CDR2 YYNGEE. The CDR3, as DNA: TGTGCCAGCAGCGCGGGACAGCAACAAGAGACCCAGTACTTC. Translated: CASSAGQQQETQYF.

The V gene is TRBV5-1, the J gene TRBJ2-6; perhaps D is TRBD1 or TRBD2 (6 bases each). This CDR3 has 18 residues. V was pared by 3 bases and J by 0 bases, with 16 bases between. CDR1 and CDR2 (germline): SGHRS, YFSETQ. Here the CDR3 DNA reads TGCGCCAGCAGCTGGGGAAGGGGGGCCGTCTCTGGGGCCAACGTCCTGACTTTC. Its translation is CASSWGRGAVSGANVLTF. Drawing the rest from reference TRBV5-1 and TRBJ2-6, the complete variable domain is KAGVTQTPRYLIKTRGQQVTLSCSPISGHRSVSWYQQTPGQGLQFLFEYFSETQRNKGNFPGRFSGRQFSNSRSEMNVSTLELGDSALYLCASSWGRGAVSGANVLTFGAGSRLTVL.

The chain is built from TRBV12-3 or TRBV12-4 and TRBJ1-1; a weak D match, TRBD1 (5 bases). The CDR3 sequence is 13 residues long. The V gene lost 4 bases and the J gene lost 1 base, with 7 bases spanning the gap. The CDR3 protein is CASSYGQNTEAFF. DNA for the CDR3: TGTGCCAGCAGTTACGGACAGAACACTGAAGCTTTCTTT.

This sequence joins TRBV18 and TRBJ2-3; D tentatively reads TRBD1 or TRBD2 (5 bases each). The germline gives CDR1 KGHSH, CDR2 LQKENI. This CDR3 is built from 17 residues. Between the trimmed V and J ends, which lost 3 bases and 1 base, there was a span of 17 bases. In nucleotides, the CDR3 is TGTGCCAGCTCACCTGTCCACGGGGCGGGCGGCACAGATACGCAGTATTTT. Translating gives CASSPVHGAGGTDTQYF.

The chain joins TRBV11-2 to TRBJ1-3; D is possibly TRBD1 (5 bases). V was cut by 4 bases and J by 0 bases, with 13 bases left in between. Germline values: CDR1 SGHAT, CDR2 FQNNGV. The CDR3 runs 16 residues. CDR3 nucleotide sequence: TGTGCCAGCAGCTCGCAGGGACGGTACTCTGGAAACACCATATATTTT. It yields the protein CASSSQGRYSGNTIYF.

CDR3 in amino acids: CSASDFLGQETQYF. CDR3 in DNA: TGCAGTGCTAGTGATTTTCTCGGCCAAGAGACCCAGTACTTC. The V and J genes are TRBV20-1 and TRBJ2-5, with no clear D. Trimming cost V 3 bases and J 1 base, with 12 bases left between them. Germline CDR1 and CDR2: DFQATT and SNEGSKA (reference sequence). The CDR3 is made up of 14 amino acids.

The chain joins TRBV19 to TRBJ2-7; TRBD1 matches 9 bases. The V and J ends lost 0 bases and 4 bases, in that order; junction bases with no gene match: 1. Germline values: CDR1 LNHDA, CDR2 SQIVND (reference sequence). CDR3 size: 14 residues. The CDR3 loop reads CASSIDGQGYEQYF. The CDR3 nucleotides read TGTGCCAGTAGTATAGATGGACAGGGGTACGAGCAGTACTTC.